This T cell receptor (beta chain) appears in the sequencing data of a study of identical twins. The study, taken as a whole, reports: Conclusions were drawn cross-sectionally by statistical analysis, without following the same donors.

A few counts support this clonotype. The antigen remains undetermined. The CDR3 has 14 amino acids. V lost 3 bases, J lost 0 bases, and 9 bases lay in between. TCRdb ran MiXCR on the 5' RACE reads and lists one entry per CDR3 protein. The table has about 690,000 distinct CDR3 sequences, approximately 6% seen once. The V gene is TRBV12-3 or TRBV12-4, the J gene TRBJ2-7; D not certain. The sequence was obtained from a man between 18 and 35 years old in good health. Sequencing was performed on naive T cells sorted from blood. The CDR3 reads CASSLKAASYEQYF. The CDR3 DNA sequence: TGTGCCAGCAGTTTGAAGGCTGCCTCCTACGAGCAGTACTTC.